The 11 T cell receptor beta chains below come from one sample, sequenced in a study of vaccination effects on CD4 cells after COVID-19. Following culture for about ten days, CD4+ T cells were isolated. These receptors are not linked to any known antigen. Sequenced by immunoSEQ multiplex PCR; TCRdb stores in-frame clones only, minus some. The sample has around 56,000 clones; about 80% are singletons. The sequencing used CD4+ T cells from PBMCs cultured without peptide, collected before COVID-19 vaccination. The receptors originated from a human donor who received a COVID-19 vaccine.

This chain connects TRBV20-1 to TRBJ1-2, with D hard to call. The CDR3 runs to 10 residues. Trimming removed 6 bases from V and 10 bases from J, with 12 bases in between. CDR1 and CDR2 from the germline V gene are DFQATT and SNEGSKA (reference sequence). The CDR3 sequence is CSAPGDYYTF. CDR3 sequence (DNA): TGCAGTGCCCCGGGTGACTACTACACCTTC.

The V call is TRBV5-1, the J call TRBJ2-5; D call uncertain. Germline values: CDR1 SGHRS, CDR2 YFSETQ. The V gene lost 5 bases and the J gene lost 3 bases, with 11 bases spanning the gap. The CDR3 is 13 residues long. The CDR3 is CASRDPNEETQYF. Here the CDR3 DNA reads TGCGCCAGCAGGGACCCGAATGAAGAGACCCAGTACTTC.

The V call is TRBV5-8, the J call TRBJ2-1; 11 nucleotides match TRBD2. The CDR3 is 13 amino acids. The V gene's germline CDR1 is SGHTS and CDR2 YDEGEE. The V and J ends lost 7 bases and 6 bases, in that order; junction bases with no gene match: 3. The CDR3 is CASPGLAVNEQFF. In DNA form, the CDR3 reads TGTGCCAGCCCGGGACTAGCGGTCAATGAGCAGTTCTTC.

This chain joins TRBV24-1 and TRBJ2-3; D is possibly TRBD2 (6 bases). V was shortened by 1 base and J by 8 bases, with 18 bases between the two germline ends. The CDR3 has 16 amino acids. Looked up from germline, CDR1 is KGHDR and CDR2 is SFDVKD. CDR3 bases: TGTGCCACCAGTGATTTTGGTAGCGGTGCTGGGGTTACGCAGTATTTT. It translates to CATSDFGSGAGVTQYF.

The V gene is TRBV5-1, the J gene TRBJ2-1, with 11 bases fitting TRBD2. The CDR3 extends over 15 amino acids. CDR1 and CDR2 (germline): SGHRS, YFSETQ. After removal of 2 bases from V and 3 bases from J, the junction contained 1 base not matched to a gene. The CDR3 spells CASSFSGGGYNEQFF. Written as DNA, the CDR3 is TGCGCCAGCAGCTTTAGCGGGGGGGGCTACAATGAGCAGTTCTTC.

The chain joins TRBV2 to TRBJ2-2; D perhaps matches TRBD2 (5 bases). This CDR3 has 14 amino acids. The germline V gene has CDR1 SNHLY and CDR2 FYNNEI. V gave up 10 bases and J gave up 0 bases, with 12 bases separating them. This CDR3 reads CATLFGANTGELFF. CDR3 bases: TGTGCCACCCTTTTCGGGGCGAACACCGGGGAGCTGTTTTTT. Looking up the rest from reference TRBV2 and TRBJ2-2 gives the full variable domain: EPEVTQTPSHQVTQMGQEVILRCVPISNHLYFYWYRQILGQKVEFLVSFYNNEISEKSEIFDDQFSVERPDGSNFTLKIRSTKLEDSAMYFCATLFGANTGELFFGEGSRLTVL.

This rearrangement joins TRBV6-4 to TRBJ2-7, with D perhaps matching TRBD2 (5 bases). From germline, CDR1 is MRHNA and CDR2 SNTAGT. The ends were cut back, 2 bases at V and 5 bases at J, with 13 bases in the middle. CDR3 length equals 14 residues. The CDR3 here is CASSDVEGCNEQYV. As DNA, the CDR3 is TGTGCCAGCAGTGACGTTGAGGGTTGTAACGAGCAGTACGTC.

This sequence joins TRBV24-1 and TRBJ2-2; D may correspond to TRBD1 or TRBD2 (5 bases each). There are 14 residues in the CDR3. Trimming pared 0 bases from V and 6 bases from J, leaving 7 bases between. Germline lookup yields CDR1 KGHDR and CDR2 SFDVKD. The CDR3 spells CATSDLGTAGELFF. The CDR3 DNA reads TGTGCCACCAGTGATTTGGGGACCGCCGGGGAGCTGTTTTTT.

The CDR3 DNA is TGTGCCAGCAGCCGTGAAGCGGGGGGGGTGGCAGATACGCAGTATTTT. Protein sequence: CASSREAGGVADTQYF. The V and J genes are TRBV7-3 and TRBJ2-3; 10 bases are shared with TRBD2. The CDR3 has 16 amino acids. Germline V lookup: CDR1 SGHTA, CDR2 FQGTGA. The V gene end was trimmed by 5 bases and the J gene end by 4 bases; junction bases not matched to a gene: 9.

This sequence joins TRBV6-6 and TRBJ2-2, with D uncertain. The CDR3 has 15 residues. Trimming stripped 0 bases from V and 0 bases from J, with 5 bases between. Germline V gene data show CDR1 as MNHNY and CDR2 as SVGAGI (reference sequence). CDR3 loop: CASSYSGPNTGELFF. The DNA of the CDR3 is TGTGCCAGCAGTTACTCTGGGCCGAACACCGGGGAGCTGTTTTTT.

The CDR3 loop is CSATTGSRYNEQFF. CDR3 nucleotide sequence: TGCAGCGCTACAACAGGGTCCCGCTACAATGAGCAGTTCTTC. The chain joins TRBV29-1 to TRBJ2-1; D perhaps matches TRBD1 (6 bases). The CDR3 consists of 14 residues. The V gene lost 7 bases and the J gene lost 3 bases, with 16 bases spanning the gap. CDR1 is SQVTM, CDR2 ANQGSEA, per germline.